These 5 T cell receptor beta chains originate from one sample sequenced in a study of shared clonotypes between healthy human individuals. Sequenced by immunoSEQ multiplex PCR; TCRdb stores in-frame clones only, minus some. Of nearly 1 million clones listed, around three quarters were seen once; the top ten hold nearly 1.5%. The sample was memory CD4+ T cells sorted from blood. This sample's subset: CD45RA-negative fraction. These receptors were taken from a man between 18 and 35 years old in good health.

The chain combines TRBV6-1 with TRBJ1-1; D not resolved. Trimming removed 6 bases at V and 4 bases at J, with 15 bases between. Germline loops: CDR1 MNHNS, CDR2 SASEGT. The CDR3 is 14 residues long. The CDR3 DNA reads as TGTGCCAGCAGGGACCCCGTGGAGGCCACTGAAGCTTTCTTT. This translates into CASRDPVEATEAFF.

This clone was recorded many times. Other DNA sequences from this sample encode an identical CDR3 as well. The rearrangement links TRBV14 to TRBJ1-1; D gene uncertain. The CDR3 covers 12 residues. The germline gives CDR1 SGHDN, CDR2 FVKESK. V dropped 2 bases and J dropped 2 bases, with 3 bases sitting between them. As DNA, the CDR3 is TGTGCCAGCAGCCAAACTAACACTGAAGCTTTCTTT. This codes for CASSQTNTEAFF.

This clone has at least ten counts. CDR3 coding DNA: TGCGCCAGCAGTGAGTCCGGGGGGGTCAAGAGCTCCTACGAGCAGTACTTC. Encoded protein: CASSESGGVKSSYEQYF. This chain connects TRBV10-1 to TRBJ2-7, with 8 bases fitting TRBD2. In germline, CDR1 is WNHNN, CDR2 SYGVQD (reference sequence). Trimming removed 0 bases from V and 0 bases from J; junction bases left unmatched: 7. The CDR3 consists of 17 residues.

The chain is built from TRBV10-2 and TRBJ2-3, with 11 bases that match TRBD2. The CDR3 has 14 residues. Germline CDR1 reads WSHSY; CDR2 reads SAAADI. With 8 bases clipped from V and 1 base from J, the junction kept 2 bases outside the gene matches. This CDR3 is CASLLAGGTDTQYF. CDR3 nucleotides: TGCGCCAGCTTACTAGCGGGGGGCACAGATACGCAGTATTTT.

The chain uses TRBV27 and TRBJ1-2; TRBD1 aligns across 9 bases. Germline CDR1 is MNHEY and CDR2 is SMNVEV (reference sequence). The junction had 2 bases not matched to a gene; V was cut back by 5 bases and J by 1 base. This CDR3 spans 14 amino acids. CDR3 protein: CASSDRGINYGYTF. CDR3 DNA sequence: TGTGCCAGCAGTGACAGGGGGATTAACTATGGCTACACCTTC.